This T cell receptor (beta chain) was sequenced for a study of T-cell memory formation after mild COVID-19. Using its own MiXCR run on the 5' RACE reads, TCRdb lists one record per CDR3 protein. This sample has nearly 350,000 distinct CDR3 sequences, with roughly 13% found just once. V gave up 5 bases and J gave up 6 bases, with 19 bases separating them. This CDR3 spans 16 amino acids. The germline CDR1 and CDR2 sequences are SGHVS and FQNEAQ. There are a few counts of this clonotype. The specimen was PBMCs or a T cell subset sorted from them (not recorded which). The chain links TRBV7-8 to TRBJ2-2; either TRBD1 or TRBD2 may fit D (5 bases each). The clonotype was recovered from a man aged 18 to 29 who had mild COVID-19 (a few samples of this study predate the infection). Cell type and time point are not known. CDR3 sequence reads: CASSETGTAGAGELFF. The CDR3 bases are TGTGCCAGCAGCGAGACTGGGACGGCCGGGGCCGGGGAGCTGTTTTTT.